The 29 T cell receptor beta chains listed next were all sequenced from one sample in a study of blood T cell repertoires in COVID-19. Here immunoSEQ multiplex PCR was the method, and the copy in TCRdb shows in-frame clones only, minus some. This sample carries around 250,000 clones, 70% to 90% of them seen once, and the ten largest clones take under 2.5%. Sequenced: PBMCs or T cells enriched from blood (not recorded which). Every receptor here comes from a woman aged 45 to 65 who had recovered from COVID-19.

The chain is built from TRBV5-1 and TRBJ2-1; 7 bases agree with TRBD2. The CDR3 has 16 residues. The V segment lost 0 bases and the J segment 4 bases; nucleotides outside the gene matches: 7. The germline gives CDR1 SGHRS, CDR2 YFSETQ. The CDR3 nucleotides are TGCGCCAGCAGCTTGGCTGCTAGCGGAGGTTACAATGAGCAGTTCTTC. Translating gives CASSLAASGGYNEQFF.

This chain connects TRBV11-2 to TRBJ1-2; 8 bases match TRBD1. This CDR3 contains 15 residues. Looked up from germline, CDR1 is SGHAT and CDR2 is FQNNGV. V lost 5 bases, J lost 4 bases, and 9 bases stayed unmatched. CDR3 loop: CASSVDRGRGYGYTF. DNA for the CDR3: TGTGCCAGCAGCGTCGACAGGGGTAGGGGCTATGGCTACACCTTC.

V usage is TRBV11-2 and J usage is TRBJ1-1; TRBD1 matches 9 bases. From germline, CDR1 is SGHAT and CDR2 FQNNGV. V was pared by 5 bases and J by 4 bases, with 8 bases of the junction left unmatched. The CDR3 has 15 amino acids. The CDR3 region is CASSLPGQGVTEAFF. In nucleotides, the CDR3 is TGTGCCAGCAGCCTCCCGGGACAGGGCGTCACTGAAGCTTTCTTT.

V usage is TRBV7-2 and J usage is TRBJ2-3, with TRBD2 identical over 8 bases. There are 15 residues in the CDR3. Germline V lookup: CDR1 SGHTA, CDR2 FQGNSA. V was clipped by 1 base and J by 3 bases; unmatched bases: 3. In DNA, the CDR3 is TGTGCCAGCAGCTTAGGGTTAGCGGGAACAGATACGCAGTATTTT. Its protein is CASSLGLAGTDTQYF.

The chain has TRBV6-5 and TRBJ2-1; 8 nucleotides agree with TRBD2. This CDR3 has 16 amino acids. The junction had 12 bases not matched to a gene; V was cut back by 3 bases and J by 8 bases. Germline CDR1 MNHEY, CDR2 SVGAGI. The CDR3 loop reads CASSYKPGTSIDEQFF. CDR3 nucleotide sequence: TGTGCCAGCAGTTATAAACCCGGGACTAGTATCGATGAGCAGTTCTTC.

The CDR3 DNA reads TGCAGCGTGAGGGGACTAGCGGGAGGGTTGGGCTCCTACGAGCAGTACTTC. Encoded protein: CSVRGLAGGLGSYEQYF. The chain recombines TRBV29-1 with TRBJ2-7; 16 bases line up with TRBD2. V shed 6 bases and J 0 bases; nucleotides not matched to a gene: 8. The CDR3 extends over 17 amino acids. Germline CDR1 and CDR2: SQVTM and ANQGSEA.

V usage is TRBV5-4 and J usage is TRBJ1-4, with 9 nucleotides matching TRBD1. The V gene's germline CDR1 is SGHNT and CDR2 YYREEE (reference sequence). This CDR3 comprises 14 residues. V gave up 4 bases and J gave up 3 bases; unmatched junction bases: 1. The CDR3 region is CASSTGGSNEKLFF. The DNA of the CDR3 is TGTGCCAGCAGCACAGGGGGCTCTAATGAAAAACTGTTTTTT.

The CDR3 region has the DNA TGCAGTGCTCTCGACAATGGCTACACCTTC. Protein product: CSALDNGYTF. This chain links TRBV20-1 with TRBJ1-2; D uncertain. Deletions cut 5 bases from V and 6 bases from J, with 7 bases between. The CDR3 is 10 residues long. Germline loops: CDR1 DFQATT, CDR2 SNEGSKA (reference sequence).

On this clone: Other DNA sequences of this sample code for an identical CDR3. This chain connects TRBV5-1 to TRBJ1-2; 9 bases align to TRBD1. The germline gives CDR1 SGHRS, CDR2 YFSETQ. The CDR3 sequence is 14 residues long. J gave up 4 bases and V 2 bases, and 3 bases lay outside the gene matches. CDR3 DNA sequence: TGCGCCAGCAGCTTAGTGGGACAGGGCTATGGCTACACCTTC. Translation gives CASSLVGQGYGYTF.

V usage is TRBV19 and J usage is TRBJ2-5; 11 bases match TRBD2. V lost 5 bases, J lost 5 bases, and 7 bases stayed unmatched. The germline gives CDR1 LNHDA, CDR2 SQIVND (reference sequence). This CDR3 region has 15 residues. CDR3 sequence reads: CASSRLAGGRETQYF. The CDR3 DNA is TGTGCCAGTAGTCGGCTAGCGGGAGGACGGGAGACCCAGTACTTC.

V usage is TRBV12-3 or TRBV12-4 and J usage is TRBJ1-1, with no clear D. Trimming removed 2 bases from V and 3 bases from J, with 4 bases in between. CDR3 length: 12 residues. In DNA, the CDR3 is TGTGCCAGCAGTTTAACATACACTGAAGCTTTCTTT. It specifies CASSLTYTEAFF.

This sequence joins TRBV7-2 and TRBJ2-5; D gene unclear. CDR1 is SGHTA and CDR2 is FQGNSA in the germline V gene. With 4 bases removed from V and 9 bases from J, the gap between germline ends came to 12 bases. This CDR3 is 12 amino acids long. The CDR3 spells CASSSYLMAQYF. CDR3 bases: TGTGCCAGCAGCTCCTACCTGATGGCCCAGTACTTC.

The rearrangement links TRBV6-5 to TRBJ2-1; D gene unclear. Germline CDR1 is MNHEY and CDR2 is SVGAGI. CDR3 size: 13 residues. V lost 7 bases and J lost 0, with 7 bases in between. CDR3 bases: TGTGCCAGCAACGCAGACTCCTACAATGAGCAGTTCTTC. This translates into CASNADSYNEQFF.

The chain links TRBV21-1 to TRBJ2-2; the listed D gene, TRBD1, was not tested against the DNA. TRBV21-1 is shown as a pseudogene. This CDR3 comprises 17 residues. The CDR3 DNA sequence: TGTGCCAGCAGCCGGGACAGAGCCCCCCCCCACACCGGGGAGCTGTTTTTT. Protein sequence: CASSRDRAPPHTGELFF.

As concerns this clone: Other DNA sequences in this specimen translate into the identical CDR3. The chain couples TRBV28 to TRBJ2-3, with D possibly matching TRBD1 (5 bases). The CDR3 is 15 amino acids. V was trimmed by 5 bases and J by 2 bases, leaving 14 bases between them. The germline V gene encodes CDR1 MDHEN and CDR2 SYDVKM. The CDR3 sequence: CASSPGQGHTDTQYF. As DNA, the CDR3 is TGTGCCAGCAGTCCTGGGCAGGGCCACACAGATACGCAGTATTTT.

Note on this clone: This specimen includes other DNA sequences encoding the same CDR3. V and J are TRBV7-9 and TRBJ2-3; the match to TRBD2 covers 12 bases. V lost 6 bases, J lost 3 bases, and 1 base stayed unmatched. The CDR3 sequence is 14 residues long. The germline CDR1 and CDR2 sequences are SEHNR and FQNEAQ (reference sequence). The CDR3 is CASSLAGGTDTQYF. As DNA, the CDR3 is TGTGCCAGCAGTCTAGCGGGAGGGACAGATACGCAGTATTTT.

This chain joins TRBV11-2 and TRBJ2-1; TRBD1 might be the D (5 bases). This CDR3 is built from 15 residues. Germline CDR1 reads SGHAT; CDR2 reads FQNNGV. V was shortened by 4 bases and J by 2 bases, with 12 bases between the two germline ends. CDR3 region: CASSSDISTYNEQFF. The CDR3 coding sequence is TGTGCCAGCAGCTCGGACATCTCAACCTACAATGAGCAGTTCTTC.

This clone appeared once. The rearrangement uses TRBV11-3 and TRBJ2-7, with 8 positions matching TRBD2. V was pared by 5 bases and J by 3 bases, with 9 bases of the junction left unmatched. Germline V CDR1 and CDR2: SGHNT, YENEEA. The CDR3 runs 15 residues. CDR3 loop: CASSAPGGGIYEQYF. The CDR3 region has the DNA TGTGCCAGCAGCGCCCCGGGAGGGGGGATCTACGAGCAGTACTTC. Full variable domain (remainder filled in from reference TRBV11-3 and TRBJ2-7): EAGVVQSPRYKIIEKKQPVAFWCNPISGHNTLYWYLQNLGQGPELLIRYENEEAVDDSQLPKDRFSAERLKGVDSTLKIQPAELGDSAVYLCASSAPGGGIYEQYFGPGTRLTVT.

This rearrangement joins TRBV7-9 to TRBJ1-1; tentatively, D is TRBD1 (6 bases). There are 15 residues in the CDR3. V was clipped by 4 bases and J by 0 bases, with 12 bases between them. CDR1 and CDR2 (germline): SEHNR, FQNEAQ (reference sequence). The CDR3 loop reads CASSSPGQLNTEAFF. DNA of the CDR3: TGTGCCAGCAGCTCGCCGGGACAACTGAACACTGAAGCTTTCTTT.

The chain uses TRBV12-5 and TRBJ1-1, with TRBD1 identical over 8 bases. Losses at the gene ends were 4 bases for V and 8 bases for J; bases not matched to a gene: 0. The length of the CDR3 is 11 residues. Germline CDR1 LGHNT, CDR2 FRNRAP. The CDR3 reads CASGWDREAFF. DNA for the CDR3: TGTGCTAGTGGTTGGGACAGGGAAGCTTTCTTT.

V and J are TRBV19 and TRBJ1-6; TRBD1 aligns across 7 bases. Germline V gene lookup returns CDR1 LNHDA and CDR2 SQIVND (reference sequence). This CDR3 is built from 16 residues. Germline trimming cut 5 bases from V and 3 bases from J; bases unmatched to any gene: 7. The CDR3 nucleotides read TGTGCCAGTAGTCCCGAGACAGGGAACTATAATTCACCCCTCCACTTT. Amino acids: CASSPETGNYNSPLHF.

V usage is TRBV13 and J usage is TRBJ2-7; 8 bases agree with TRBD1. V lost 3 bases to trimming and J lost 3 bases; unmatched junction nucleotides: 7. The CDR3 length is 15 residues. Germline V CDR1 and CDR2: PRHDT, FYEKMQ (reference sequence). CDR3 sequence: CASSFTGGSLYEQYF. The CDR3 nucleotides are TGTGCCAGCAGCTTCACAGGGGGAAGCCTCTACGAGCAGTACTTC.

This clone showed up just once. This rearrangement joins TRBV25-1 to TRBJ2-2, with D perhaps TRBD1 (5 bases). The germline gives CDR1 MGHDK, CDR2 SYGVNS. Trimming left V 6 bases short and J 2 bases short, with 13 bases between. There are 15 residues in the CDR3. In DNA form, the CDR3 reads TGTGCCAGCAGGGACCACAGGAAAAACACCGGGGAGCTGTTTTTT. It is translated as CASRDHRKNTGELFF.

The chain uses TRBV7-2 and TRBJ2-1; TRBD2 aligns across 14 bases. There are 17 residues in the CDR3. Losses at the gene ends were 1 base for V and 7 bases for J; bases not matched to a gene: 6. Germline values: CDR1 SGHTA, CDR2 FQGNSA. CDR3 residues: CASSLGLAGGPGNEQFF. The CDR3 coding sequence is TGTGCCAGCAGCTTAGGACTAGCGGGAGGGCCTGGTAATGAGCAGTTCTTC.

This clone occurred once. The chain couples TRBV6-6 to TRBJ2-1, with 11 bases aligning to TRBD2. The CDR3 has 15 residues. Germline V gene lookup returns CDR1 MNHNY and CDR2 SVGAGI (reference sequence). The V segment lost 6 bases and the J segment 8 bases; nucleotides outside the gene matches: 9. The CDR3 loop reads CASRTGLAGVDEQFF. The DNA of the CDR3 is TGTGCCAGCAGGACCGGACTAGCGGGTGTGGATGAGCAGTTCTTC.

CDR3 in DNA: TGTGCCAGCAGTCCCTCAGGGTCTGGAAACACCATATATTTT. Translating it yields CASSPSGSGNTIYF. The rearrangement joins TRBV6-5 to TRBJ1-3, with a weak D call TRBD1 (5 bases). V lost 5 bases and J lost 1, with 9 bases in between. The CDR3 length is 14 residues. Germline values: CDR1 MNHEY, CDR2 SVGAGI.

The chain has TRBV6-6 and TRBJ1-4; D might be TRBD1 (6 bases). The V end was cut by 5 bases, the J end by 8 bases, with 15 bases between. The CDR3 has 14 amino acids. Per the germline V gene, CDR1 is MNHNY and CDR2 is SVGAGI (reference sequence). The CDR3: CASSIRGFSEKLFF. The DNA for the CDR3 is TGTGCCAGCAGTATCAGGGGCTTCTCGGAAAAACTGTTTTTT.

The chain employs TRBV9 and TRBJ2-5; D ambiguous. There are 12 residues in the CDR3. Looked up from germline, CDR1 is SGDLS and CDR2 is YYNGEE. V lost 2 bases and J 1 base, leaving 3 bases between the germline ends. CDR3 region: CASSVSQETQYF. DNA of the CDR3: TGTGCCAGCAGCGTCAGCCAAGAGACCCAGTACTTC.

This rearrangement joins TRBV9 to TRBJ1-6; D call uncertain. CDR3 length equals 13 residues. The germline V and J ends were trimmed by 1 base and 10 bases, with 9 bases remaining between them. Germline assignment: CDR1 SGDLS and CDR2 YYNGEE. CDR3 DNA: TGTGCCAGCAGCGTAACGACAATCTCACCCCTCCACTTT. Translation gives CASSVTTISPLHF. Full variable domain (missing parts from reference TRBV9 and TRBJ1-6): DSGVTQTPKHLITATGQRVTLRCSPRSGDLSVYWYQQSLDQGLQFLIQYYNGEERAKGNILERFSAQQFPDLHSELNLSSLELGDSALYFCASSVTTISPLHFGNGTRLTVT.